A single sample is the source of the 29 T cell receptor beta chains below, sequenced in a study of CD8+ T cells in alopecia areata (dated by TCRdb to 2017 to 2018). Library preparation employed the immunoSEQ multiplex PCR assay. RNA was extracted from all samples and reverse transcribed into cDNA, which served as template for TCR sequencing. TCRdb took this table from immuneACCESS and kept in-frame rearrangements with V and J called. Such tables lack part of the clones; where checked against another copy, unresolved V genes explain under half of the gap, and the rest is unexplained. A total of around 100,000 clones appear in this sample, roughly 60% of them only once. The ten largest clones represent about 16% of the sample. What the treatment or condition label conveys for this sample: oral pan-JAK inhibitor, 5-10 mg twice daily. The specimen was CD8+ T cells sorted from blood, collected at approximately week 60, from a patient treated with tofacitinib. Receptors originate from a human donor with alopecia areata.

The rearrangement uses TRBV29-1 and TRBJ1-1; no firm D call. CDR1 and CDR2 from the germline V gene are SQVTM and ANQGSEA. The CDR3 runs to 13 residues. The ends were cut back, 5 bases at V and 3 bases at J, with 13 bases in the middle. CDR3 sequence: CSVHKDTDTEAFF. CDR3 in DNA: TGCAGCGTTCATAAGGATACGGACACTGAAGCTTTCTTT.

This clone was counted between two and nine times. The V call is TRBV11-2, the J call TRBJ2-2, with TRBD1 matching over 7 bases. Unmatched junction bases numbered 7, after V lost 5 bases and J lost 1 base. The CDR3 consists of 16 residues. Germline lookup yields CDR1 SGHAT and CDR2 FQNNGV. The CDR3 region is CASSPKDRKNTGELFF. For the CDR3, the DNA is TGTGCCAGCAGCCCTAAGGACAGGAAGAACACCGGGGAGCTGTTTTTT.

The CDR3: CASSLTGYTDTQYF. CDR3 in DNA: TGTGCCAGTAGTCTGACAGGTTACACAGATACGCAGTATTTT. The rearrangement joins TRBV19 to TRBJ2-3, with D tentatively TRBD1 (6 bases). The CDR3 sequence is 14 residues long. The V gene lost 5 bases and the J gene lost 2 bases, with 11 bases spanning the gap. Germline CDR1 LNHDA, CDR2 SQIVND (reference sequence).

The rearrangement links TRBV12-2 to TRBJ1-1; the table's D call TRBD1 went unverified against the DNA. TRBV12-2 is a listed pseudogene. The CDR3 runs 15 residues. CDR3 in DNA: TGTGCAAGTCACCACCGGACACAGGGAAACACTGAAGCTTTCTTT. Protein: CASHHRTQGNTEAFF.

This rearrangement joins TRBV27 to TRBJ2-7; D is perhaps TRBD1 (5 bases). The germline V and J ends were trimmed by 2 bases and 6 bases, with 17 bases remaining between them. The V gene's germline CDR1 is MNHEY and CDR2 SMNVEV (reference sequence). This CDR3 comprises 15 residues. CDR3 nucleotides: TGTGCCAGCAGTTTAACCCCAGGGCCGCCTATCGAGCAGTACTTC. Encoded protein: CASSLTPGPPIEQYF.

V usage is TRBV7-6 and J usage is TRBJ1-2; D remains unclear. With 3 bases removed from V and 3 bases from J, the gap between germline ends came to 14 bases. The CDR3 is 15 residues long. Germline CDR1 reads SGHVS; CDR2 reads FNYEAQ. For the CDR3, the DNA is TGTGCCAGCAGCTTCAAGGCCGCACCCCACTATGGCTACACCTTC. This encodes CASSFKAAPHYGYTF.

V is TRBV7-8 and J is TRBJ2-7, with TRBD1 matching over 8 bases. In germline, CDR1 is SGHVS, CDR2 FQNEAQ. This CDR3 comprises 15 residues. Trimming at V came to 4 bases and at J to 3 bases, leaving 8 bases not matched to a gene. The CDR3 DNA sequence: TGTGCCAGCAGCTCCCGACAGGGGACAGTCTACGAGCAGTACTTC. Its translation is CASSSRQGTVYEQYF.

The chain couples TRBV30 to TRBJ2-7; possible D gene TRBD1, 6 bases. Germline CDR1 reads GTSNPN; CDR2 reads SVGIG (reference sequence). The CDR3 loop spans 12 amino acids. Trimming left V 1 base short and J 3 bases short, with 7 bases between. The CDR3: CAWSGTDYEQYF. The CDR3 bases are TGTGCCTGGAGTGGGACAGACTACGAGCAGTACTTC.

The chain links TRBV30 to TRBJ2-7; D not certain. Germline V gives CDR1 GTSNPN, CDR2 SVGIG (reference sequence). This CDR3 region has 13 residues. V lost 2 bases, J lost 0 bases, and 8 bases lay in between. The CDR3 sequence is CAWSTDGSYEQYF. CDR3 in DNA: TGTGCCTGGAGTACGGACGGCTCCTACGAGCAGTACTTC.

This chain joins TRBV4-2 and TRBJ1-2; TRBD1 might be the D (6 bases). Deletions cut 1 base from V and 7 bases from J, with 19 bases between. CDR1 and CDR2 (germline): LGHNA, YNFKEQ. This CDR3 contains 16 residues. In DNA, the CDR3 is TGTGCCAGCAGCCAAGCCAGCCGGGGGGCTAGGGGTGGCTACACCTTC. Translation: CASSQASRGARGGYTF.

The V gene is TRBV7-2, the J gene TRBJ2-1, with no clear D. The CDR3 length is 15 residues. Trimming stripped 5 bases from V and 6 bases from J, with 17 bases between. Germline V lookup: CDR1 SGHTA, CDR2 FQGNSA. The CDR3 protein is CASSLYIGAINEQFF. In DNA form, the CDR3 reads TGTGCCAGCAGCCTTTACATAGGAGCGATCAATGAGCAGTTCTTC.

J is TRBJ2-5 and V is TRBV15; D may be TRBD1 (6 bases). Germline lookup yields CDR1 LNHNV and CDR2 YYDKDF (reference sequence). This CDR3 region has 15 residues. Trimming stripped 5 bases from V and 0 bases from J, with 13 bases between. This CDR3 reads CATSPSGTYQETQYF. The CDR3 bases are TGTGCCACCAGCCCTTCCGGGACATACCAAGAGACCCAGTACTTC. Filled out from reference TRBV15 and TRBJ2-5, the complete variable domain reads DAMVIQNPRYQVTQFGKPVTLSCSQTLNHNVMYWYQQKSSQAPKLLFHYYDKDFNNEADTPDNFQSRRPNTSFCFLDIRSPGLGDTAMYLCATSPSGTYQETQYFGPGTRLLVL.

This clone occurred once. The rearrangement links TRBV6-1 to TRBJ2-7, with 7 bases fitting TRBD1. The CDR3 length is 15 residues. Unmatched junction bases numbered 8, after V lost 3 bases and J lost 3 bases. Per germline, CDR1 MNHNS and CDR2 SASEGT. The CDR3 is CASSDTGTVLYEQYF. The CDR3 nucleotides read TGTGCCAGCAGTGATACCGGGACAGTTCTCTACGAGCAGTACTTC.

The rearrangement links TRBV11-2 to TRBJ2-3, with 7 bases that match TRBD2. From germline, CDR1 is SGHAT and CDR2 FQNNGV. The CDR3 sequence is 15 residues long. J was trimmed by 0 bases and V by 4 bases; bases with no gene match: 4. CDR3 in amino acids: CASSSGGISTDTQYF. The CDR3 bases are TGTGCCAGCAGCTCCGGGGGGATCAGCACAGATACGCAGTATTTT.

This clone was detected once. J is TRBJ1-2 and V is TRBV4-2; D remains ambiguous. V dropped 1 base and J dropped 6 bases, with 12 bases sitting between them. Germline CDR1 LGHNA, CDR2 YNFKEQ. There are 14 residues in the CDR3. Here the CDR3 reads CASSQVTVEDGYTF. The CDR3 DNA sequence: TGTGCCAGCAGCCAAGTTACGGTAGAGGATGGCTACACCTTC.

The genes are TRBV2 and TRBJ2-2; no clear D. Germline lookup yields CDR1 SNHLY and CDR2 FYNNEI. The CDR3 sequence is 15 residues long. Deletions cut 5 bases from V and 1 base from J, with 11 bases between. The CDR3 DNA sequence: TGTGCCAGCAGTCCTGAGGAAAGGAACACCGGGGAGCTGTTTTTT. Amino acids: CASSPEERNTGELFF.

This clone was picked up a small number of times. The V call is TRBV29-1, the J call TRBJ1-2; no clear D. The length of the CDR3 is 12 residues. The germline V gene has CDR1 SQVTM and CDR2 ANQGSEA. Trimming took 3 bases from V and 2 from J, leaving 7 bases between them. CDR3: CSVEGRNYGYTF. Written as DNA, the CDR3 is TGCAGCGTTGAGGGCCGCAACTATGGCTACACCTTC.

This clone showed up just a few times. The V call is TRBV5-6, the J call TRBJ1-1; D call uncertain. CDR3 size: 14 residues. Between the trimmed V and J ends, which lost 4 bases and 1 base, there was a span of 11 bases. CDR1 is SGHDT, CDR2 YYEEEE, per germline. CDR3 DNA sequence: TGTGCCAGCAGCCATAGGCCCCAGAACACTGAAGCTTTCTTT. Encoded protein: CASSHRPQNTEAFF.

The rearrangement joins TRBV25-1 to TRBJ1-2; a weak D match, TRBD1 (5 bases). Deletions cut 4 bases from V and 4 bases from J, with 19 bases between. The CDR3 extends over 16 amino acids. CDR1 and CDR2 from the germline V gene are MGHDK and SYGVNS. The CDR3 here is CASSGGVESVPYGYTF. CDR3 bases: TGTGCCAGCAGTGGGGGGGTGGAGTCCGTACCCTATGGCTACACCTTC.

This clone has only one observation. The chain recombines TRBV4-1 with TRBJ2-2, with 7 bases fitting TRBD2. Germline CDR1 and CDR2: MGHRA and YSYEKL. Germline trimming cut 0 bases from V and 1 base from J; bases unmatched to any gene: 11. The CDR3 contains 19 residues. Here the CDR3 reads CASSQDQRYAGVNTGELFF. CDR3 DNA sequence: TGCGCCAGCAGCCAAGATCAACGATACGCGGGGGTGAACACCGGGGAGCTGTTTTTT.

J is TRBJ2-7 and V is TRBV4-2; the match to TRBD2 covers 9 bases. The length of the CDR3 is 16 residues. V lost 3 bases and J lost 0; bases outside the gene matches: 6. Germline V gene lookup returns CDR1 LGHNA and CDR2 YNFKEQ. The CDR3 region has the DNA TGTGCCAGCAGCCAGGCAAGCGGGGGGAGCTCCTACGAGCAGTACTTC. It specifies CASSQASGGSSYEQYF.

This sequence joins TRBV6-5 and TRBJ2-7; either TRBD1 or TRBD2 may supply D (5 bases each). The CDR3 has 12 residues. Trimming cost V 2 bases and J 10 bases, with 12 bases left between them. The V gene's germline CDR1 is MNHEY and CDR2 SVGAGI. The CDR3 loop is CASSYARGGQYF. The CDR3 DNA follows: TGTGCCAGCAGTTACGCGAGGGGTGGACAGTACTTC.

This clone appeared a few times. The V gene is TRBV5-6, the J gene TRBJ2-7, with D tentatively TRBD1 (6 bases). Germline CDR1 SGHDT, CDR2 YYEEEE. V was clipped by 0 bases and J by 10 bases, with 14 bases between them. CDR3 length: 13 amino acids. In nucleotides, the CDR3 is TGTGCCAGCAGCTTGGGTGGGGGCAGCCCCCAGTACTTC. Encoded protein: CASSLGGGSPQYF.

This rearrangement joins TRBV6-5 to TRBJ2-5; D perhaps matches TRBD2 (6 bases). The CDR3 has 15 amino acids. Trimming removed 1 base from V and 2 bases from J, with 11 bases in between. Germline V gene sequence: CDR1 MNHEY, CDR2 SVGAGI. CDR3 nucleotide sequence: TGTGCCAGCAGTTACTTGGGGGGAGTACAAGAGACCCAGTACTTC. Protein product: CASSYLGGVQETQYF.

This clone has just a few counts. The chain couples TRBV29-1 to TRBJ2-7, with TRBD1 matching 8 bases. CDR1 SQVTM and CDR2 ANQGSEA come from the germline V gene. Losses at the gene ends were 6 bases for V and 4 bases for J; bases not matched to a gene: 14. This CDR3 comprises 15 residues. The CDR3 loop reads CSVTTPGQGWYEQYF. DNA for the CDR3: TGCAGCGTGACAACCCCCGGACAGGGCTGGTACGAGCAGTACTTC.

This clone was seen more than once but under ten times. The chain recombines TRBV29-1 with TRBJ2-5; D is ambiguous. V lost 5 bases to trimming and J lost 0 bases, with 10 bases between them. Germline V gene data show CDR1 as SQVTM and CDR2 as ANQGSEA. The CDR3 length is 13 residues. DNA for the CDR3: TGCAGCGTTCAACCGACGGACCAAGAGACCCAGTACTTC. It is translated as CSVQPTDQETQYF.

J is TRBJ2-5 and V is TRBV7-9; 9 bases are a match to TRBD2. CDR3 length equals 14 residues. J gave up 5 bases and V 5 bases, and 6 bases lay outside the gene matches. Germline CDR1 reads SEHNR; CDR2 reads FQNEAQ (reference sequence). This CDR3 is CASSRGGAGETQYF. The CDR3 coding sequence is TGTGCCAGCAGCCGCGGGGGGGCAGGTGAGACCCAGTACTTC.

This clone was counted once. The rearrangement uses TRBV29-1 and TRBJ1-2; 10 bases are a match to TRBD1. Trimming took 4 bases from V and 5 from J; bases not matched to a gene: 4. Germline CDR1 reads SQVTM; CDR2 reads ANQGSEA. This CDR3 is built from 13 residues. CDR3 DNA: TGCAGCGTTGGGGACAGGGGAAGGTATGGCTACACCTTC. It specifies CSVGDRGRYGYTF. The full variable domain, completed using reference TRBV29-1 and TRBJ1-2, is SAVISQKPSRDICQRGTSLTIQCQVDSQVTMMFWYRQQPGQSLTLIATANQGSEATYESGFVIDKFPISRPNLTFSTLTVSNMSPEDSSIYLCSVGDRGRYGYTFGSGTRLTVV.

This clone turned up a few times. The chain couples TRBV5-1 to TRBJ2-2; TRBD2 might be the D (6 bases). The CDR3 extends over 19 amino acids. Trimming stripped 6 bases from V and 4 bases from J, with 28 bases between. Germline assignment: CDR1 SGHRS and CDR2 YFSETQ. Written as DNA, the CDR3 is TGCGCCAGCAACCTTATGGGGAGGTTACAGCCTGGCGGCACCGGGGAGCTGTTTTTT. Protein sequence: CASNLMGRLQPGGTGELFF.